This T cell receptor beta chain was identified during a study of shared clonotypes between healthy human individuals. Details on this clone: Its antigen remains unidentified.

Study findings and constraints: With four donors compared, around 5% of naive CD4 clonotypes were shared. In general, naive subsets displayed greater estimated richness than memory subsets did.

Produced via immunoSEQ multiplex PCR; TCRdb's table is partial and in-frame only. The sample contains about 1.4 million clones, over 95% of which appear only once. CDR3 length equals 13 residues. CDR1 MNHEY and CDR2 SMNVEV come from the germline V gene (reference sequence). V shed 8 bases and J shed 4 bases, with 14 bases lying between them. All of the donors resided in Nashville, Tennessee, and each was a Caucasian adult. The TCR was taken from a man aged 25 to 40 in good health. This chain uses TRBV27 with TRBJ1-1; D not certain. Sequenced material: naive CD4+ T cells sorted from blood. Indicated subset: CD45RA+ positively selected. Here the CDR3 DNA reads TGTGCCAGCCACTTGACTGGACGCACTGAAGCTTTCTTT. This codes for CASHLTGRTEAFF.